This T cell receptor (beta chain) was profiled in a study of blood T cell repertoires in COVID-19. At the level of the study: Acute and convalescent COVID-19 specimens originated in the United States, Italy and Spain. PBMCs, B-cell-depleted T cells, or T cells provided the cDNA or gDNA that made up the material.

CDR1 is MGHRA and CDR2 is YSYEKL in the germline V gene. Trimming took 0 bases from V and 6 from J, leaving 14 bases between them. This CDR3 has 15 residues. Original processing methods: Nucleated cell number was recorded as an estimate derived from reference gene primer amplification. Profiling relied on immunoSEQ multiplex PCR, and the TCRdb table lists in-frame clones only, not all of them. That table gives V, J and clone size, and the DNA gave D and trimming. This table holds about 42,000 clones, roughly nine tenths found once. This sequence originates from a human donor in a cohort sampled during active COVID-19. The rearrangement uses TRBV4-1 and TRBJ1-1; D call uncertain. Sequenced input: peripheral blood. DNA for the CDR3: TGCGCCAGCAGCCAAGACCCGAGTCGTGGTGCTGAAGCTTTCTTT. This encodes CASSQDPSRGAEAFF.